The rows below give T cell receptor beta chains drawn from one sample of a study of T cell responses to AZD1222 COVID-19 vaccine. This table comes from immunoSEQ multiplex PCR, and its TCRdb copy is limited to in-frame clones, with some not included. The repertoire holds over 110,000 clones, with approximately 90% as singletons. The specimen comprised peripheral blood, sampled on day 0 of AZD1222 vaccination. These receptor sequences come from an adult in good health. The CDR3 runs from the conserved cysteine through the conserved F or W. The order of the fields is V gene, D gene, clone size, J gene, CDR3 DNA, CDR3 protein. D genes are given only for firm matches. Rows may omit the clone size; those that give it use once, few, many or a size class.

v_gene: TRBV2
d_gene: TRBD1
abundance: -
j_gene: TRBJ2-7
CDR3nt: TGTGCCAGCAGGCCGGACAGGGCCCACGAGCAGTACTTC
CDR3aa: CASRPDRAHEQYF

v_gene: TRBV2
d_gene: -
abundance: -
j_gene: TRBJ1-1
CDR3nt: TGTGCACGCACATCGGGGGGGACTGAAGCTTTCTTT
CDR3aa: CARTSGGTEAFF

v_gene: TRBV28
d_gene: -
abundance: once
j_gene: TRBJ2-5
CDR3nt: TGTGCCAGTTTATCCATGGGCGGAGAAGAGACCCAGTACTTC
CDR3aa: CASLSMGGEETQYF

v_gene: TRBV6-5
d_gene: -
abundance: once
j_gene: TRBJ2-5
CDR3nt: TGTGCCAGCACCCGTGGGACGCCCCAAGAGACCCAGTACTTC
CDR3aa: CASTRGTPQETQYF

v_gene: TRBV4-3
d_gene: -
abundance: -
j_gene: TRBJ2-1
CDR3nt: TGCGCCAGCAGCCAAGGGTTCCGGGGGGCCCACAATGAGCAGTTCTTC
CDR3aa: CASSQGFRGAHNEQFF

v_gene: TRBV7-9
d_gene: -
abundance: once
j_gene: TRBJ1-1
CDR3nt: TGTGCCAGCAGCTTTAGGCCAGGGAATACTGAAGCTTTCTTT
CDR3aa: CASSFRPGNTEAFF

v_gene: TRBV12-3/TRBV12-4
d_gene: -
abundance: -
j_gene: TRBJ2-7
CDR3nt: TGTGCCAGCAGTTTACTCGGCTACGAGCAGTACTTC
CDR3aa: CASSLLGYEQYF

v_gene: TRBV11-3
d_gene: -
abundance: -
j_gene: TRBJ2-7
CDR3nt: TGTGCCAGCAGCTTATTTCCGACAAGGGTGACGATGGCCTACGAGCAGTACTTC
CDR3aa: CASSLFPTRVTMAYEQYF

v_gene: TRBV25-1
d_gene: TRBD1
abundance: -
j_gene: TRBJ1-4
CDR3nt: TGTGCCAGCAGTTTTCTGGACAGGTCTAATGAAAAACTGTTTTTT
CDR3aa: CASSFLDRSNEKLFF

v_gene: TRBV28
d_gene: -
abundance: -
j_gene: TRBJ1-6
CDR3nt: TGTGCCAGCAGTTTGGTCGGGGTTTCACCCCTCCACTTT
CDR3aa: CASSLVGVSPLHF

v_gene: TRBV2
d_gene: TRBD2
abundance: few
j_gene: TRBJ2-1
CDR3nt: TGTGCCAGCACGGGGGGTCCTCACTACAATGAGCAGTTCTTC
CDR3aa: CASTGGPHYNEQFF

v_gene: TRBV18
d_gene: -
abundance: -
j_gene: TRBJ2-3
CDR3nt: TGTGCCAGCTCACCTCCTTCCGGTGATACGCAGTATTTT
CDR3aa: CASSPPSGDTQYF

v_gene: TRBV7-9
d_gene: TRBD1
abundance: -
j_gene: TRBJ2-7
CDR3nt: TGTGCCGGCCAGGGGGACCTGCTCTACGAGCAGTACTTC
CDR3aa: CAGQGDLLYEQYF

v_gene: TRBV7-2
d_gene: -
abundance: -
j_gene: TRBJ1-6
CDR3nt: TGTGCCAGCAGCTTAGCGGGGAATAACAGGGCCGATTCACCCCTCCACTTT
CDR3aa: CASSLAGNNRADSPLHF

v_gene: TRBV6-2/TRBV6-3
d_gene: TRBD1
abundance: -
j_gene: TRBJ1-2
CDR3nt: TGTGCCAGCAGTTACTCCGAAACAGGGGGCAGAAACTATGGCTACACCTTC
CDR3aa: CASSYSETGGRNYGYTF

v_gene: TRBV9
d_gene: -
abundance: -
j_gene: TRBJ1-1
CDR3nt: TGTGCCAGCAGCGTACAGGGGCACACTGAAGCTTTCTTT
CDR3aa: CASSVQGHTEAFF

v_gene: TRBV7-6
d_gene: TRBD2
abundance: -
j_gene: TRBJ2-3
CDR3nt: TGTGCCAGCAGCTTAGGACTAGCGGGAATTACAGATACGCAGTATTTT
CDR3aa: CASSLGLAGITDTQYF

v_gene: TRBV5-1
d_gene: -
abundance: -
j_gene: TRBJ1-1
CDR3nt: TGCGCCAGCAGCTTTCAAGCGAACACTGAAGCTTTCTTT
CDR3aa: CASSFQANTEAFF

v_gene: TRBV28
d_gene: TRBD1
abundance: -
j_gene: TRBJ1-5
CDR3nt: TGTGCCAGCAGTCCGTTCAGACAGGGGGGTCAGCCCCAGCATTTT
CDR3aa: CASSPFRQGGQPQHF

v_gene: TRBV11-2
d_gene: -
abundance: -
j_gene: TRBJ1-3
CDR3nt: TGTGCCAGCAGCGCCCTTACAGAGCCGGGGAACACCATATATTTT
CDR3aa: CASSALTEPGNTIYF

v_gene: TRBV5-1
d_gene: TRBD2
abundance: -
j_gene: TRBJ2-1
CDR3nt: TGCGCCAGCAGCTTGGAACTAGCGGGGGTCAATGAGCAGTTCTTC
CDR3aa: CASSLELAGVNEQFF

v_gene: TRBV2
d_gene: -
abundance: -
j_gene: TRBJ2-5
CDR3nt: TGTGCCAGCAGTGATCGGTCAGGGCGTAGCCAAGAGACCCAGTACTTC
CDR3aa: CASSDRSGRSQETQYF

v_gene: TRBV5-1
d_gene: -
abundance: -
j_gene: TRBJ1-5
CDR3nt: TGCGCCAGCAGCTTGGACGGTCCGAATCAGCCCCAGCATTTT
CDR3aa: CASSLDGPNQPQHF

v_gene: TRBV27
d_gene: -
abundance: -
j_gene: TRBJ2-7
CDR3nt: TGTGCCAGCAGTTTATCGGGCGGGAACGAGCAGTACTTC
CDR3aa: CASSLSGGNEQYF